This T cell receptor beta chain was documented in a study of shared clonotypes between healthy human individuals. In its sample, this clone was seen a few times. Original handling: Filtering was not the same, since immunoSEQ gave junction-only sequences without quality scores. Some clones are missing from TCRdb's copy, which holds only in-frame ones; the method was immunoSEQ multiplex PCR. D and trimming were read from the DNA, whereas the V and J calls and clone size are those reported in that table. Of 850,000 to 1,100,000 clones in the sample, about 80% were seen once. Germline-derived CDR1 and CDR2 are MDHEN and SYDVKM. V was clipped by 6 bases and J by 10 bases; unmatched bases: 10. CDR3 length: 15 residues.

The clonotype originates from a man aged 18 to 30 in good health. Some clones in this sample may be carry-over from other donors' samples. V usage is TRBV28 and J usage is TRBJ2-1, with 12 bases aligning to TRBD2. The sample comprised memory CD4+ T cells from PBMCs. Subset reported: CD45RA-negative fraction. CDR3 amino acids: CASSLRLAGVQEQFF. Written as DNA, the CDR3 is TGTGCCAGCAGCCTCCGACTAGCGGGAGTACAAGAGCAGTTCTTC.